This is a list of T cell receptor beta chains from one sample in a study of molecular identifiers for immune sequencing clone quantification. TCRdb reprocessed the PCR reads via MiXCR and lists one record per CDR3 protein. The sample lists about half a million distinct CDR3 sequences, under 30% occurring once. The sample consisted of naive CD8+ T cells from blood, with Jurkat cell RNA spiked in. These receptors came from a human donor in good health. Some libraries in this study had Jurkat cell RNA spiked in. Both conserved end residues are part of each CDR3. D genes are given only for firm matches. The listing skips clone size in some rows; elsewhere it reads once, few, many or a size class.

J gene | D gene | V gene | clone size | CDR3 length | CDR3 protein | CDR3 DNA
TRBJ1-1 | . | TRBV12-3/TRBV12-4 | . | 14 | CASKVGPFYTEAFF | TGTGCCAGCAAGGTGGGGCCTTTCTACACTGAAGCTTTCTTT
TRBJ2-7 | TRBD2 | TRBV14 | . | 14 | CASSRSGRPYEQYF | TGTGCCAGCAGTAGGAGCGGGAGGCCCTACGAGCAGTACTTC
TRBJ2-1 | . | TRBV7-9 | . | 11 | CASSFSYEQFF | TGTGCCAGCAGCTTCAGTTATGAGCAGTTCTTC
TRBJ2-7 | TRBD2 | TRBV3-1 | . | 15 | CASSSPGTSLYEQYF | TGTGCCAGCAGCTCCCCCGGGACTAGCCTCTACGAGCAGTACTTC
TRBJ2-1 | TRBD1 | TRBV19 | . | 16 | CASSVQGAPAGNEQFF | TGTGCCAGTAGTGTACAGGGGGCTCCTGCGGGTAATGAGCAGTTCTTC
TRBJ2-2 | TRBD2 | TRBV19 | few | 17 | CASSIGTSGRNTGELFF | TGTGCCAGTAGTATAGGGACTAGCGGGAGGAACACCGGGGAGCTGTTTTTT
TRBJ2-1 | . | TRBV6-2/TRBV6-3 | . | 16 | CASSYSLGVPYNEQFF | TGTGCCAGCAGTTACTCTTTGGGGGTTCCGTACAATGAGCAGTTCTTC
TRBJ2-2 | . | TRBV7-2 | many | 17 | CASSLEWDGANTGELFF | TGTGCCAGCAGCTTAGAGTGGGACGGCGCGAACACCGGGGAGCTGTTTTTT
TRBJ2-5 | . | TRBV6-6 | . | 14 | CASSPSGRKETQYF | TGTGCCAGCAGCCCCTCTGGGCGAAAAGAGACCCAGTACTTC
TRBJ2-7 | . | TRBV15 | . | 13 | CATSRGGSYEQYF | TGTGCCACCAGCAGAGGAGGGTCCTACGAGCAGTACTTC
TRBJ2-7 | . | TRBV29-1 | . | 14 | CSVEAGGGGYEQYF | TGCAGCGTTGAGGCGGGTGGAGGGGGTTACGAGCAGTACTTC
TRBJ1-5 | . | TRBV6-5 | . | 14 | CASSYRAENQPQHF | TGTGCCAGCAGTTACCGGGCCGAGAATCAGCCCCAGCATTTT
TRBJ2-5 | . | TRBV3-1 | . | 15 | CASSQVGRDSETQYF | TGTGCCAGCAGCCAAGTCGGGCGAGACAGTGAGACCCAGTACTTC
TRBJ2-2 | TRBD1 | TRBV9 | . | 17 | CASSEGPGQVYFGELFF | TGTGCCAGCAGCGAGGGCCCGGGACAGGTTTATTTCGGGGAGCTGTTTTTT
TRBJ2-1 | . | TRBV2 | . | 15 | CASSDGGLSYNEQFF | TGTGCCAGCAGTGACGGGGGTTTGTCCTACAATGAGCAGTTCTTC
TRBJ1-1 | TRBD1 | TRBV7-9 | . | 13 | CASGGQENTEAFF | TGTGCCAGCGGGGGACAGGAGAACACTGAAGCTTTCTTT
TRBJ2-7 | . | TRBV27 | . | 15 | CASSILLEGVWEQYF | TGTGCCAGCAGTATCCTCCTAGAGGGAGTCTGGGAGCAGTACTTC
TRBJ2-2 | TRBD1 | TRBV4-3 | many | 15 | CASSQGYRGTGELFF | TGCGCCAGCAGCCAAGGTTACAGGGGCACCGGGGAGCTGTTTTTT
TRBJ2-3 | . | TRBV27 | many | 17 | CASSLSIFGGQPITQYF | TGTGCCAGCAGTTTATCGATCTTTGGTGGCCAGCCGATTACGCAGTATTTT
TRBJ1-1 | . | TRBV27 | few | 14 | CASSSRRLNTEAFF | TGTGCCAGCAGTTCGCGTAGACTGAACACTGAAGCTTTCTTT
TRBJ1-5 | . | TRBV19 | few | 15 | CASTPGGLGNQPQHF | TGTGCCAGTACCCCCGGGGGTTTGGGCAATCAGCCCCAGCATTTT
TRBJ1-2 | . | TRBV28 | few | 13 | CASSQTGREGYTF | TGTGCCAGCAGCCAGACGGGCAGAGAAGGCTACACCTTC
TRBJ2-7 | . | TRBV20-1 | few | 13 | CSARDMASYEQYF | TGCAGTGCTAGAGATATGGCCTCCTACGAGCAGTACTTC
TRBJ2-1 | TRBD2 | TRBV9 | . | 15 | CASSVGAGDNDEQFF | TGTGCCAGCAGCGTAGGAGCGGGGGATAACGATGAGCAGTTCTTC
TRBJ2-3 | TRBD2 | TRBV19 | . | 12 | CASNGGADTQYF | TGTGCCAGTAACGGGGGGGCAGATACGCAGTATTTT
TRBJ1-5 | . | TRBV12-3/TRBV12-4 | . | 12 | CASSLLGEPQHF | TGTGCCAGCAGTTTATTGGGCGAGCCCCAGCATTTT
TRBJ1-2 | . | TRBV10-2 | few | 12 | CASSEWGSDYTF | TGCGCCAGCAGTGAGTGGGGATCCGACTACACCTTC
TRBJ1-4 | TRBD1 | TRBV7-2 | many | 15 | CASSPLATGDEKLFF | TGTGCCAGCAGCCCCCTCGCGACAGGGGATGAAAAACTGTTTTTT
TRBJ2-2 | . | TRBV27 | few | 13 | CASSPGTPGELFF | TGTGCCAGCAGTCCCGGGACACCCGGGGAGCTGTTTTTT
TRBJ1-5 | . | TRBV5-6 | . | 17 | CASSLFLREGVNRPQHF | TGTGCCAGCAGCTTGTTTCTCCGGGAGGGGGTCAATCGGCCCCAGCATTTT
TRBJ2-7 | TRBD1 | TRBV29-1 | . | 15 | CSVTGVGTGFYEQYF | TGCAGCGTGACCGGTGTGGGGACAGGGTTCTACGAGCAGTACTTC
TRBJ1-4 | TRBD1 | TRBV20-1 | . | 16 | CSARGDRVATNEKLFF | TGCAGTGCTAGAGGCGACAGGGTTGCAACTAATGAAAAACTGTTTTTT
TRBJ2-7 | TRBD2 | TRBV30 | few | 13 | CAWSRGGAYEQYF | TGTGCCTGGAGTCGGGGGGGGGCCTACGAGCAGTACTTC
TRBJ2-7 | . | TRBV9 | . | 14 | CASSVEAMSHEQYF | TGTGCCAGCAGCGTAGAGGCTATGAGCCACGAGCAGTACTTC
TRBJ2-7 | . | TRBV7-9 | many | 12 | CASSTKAYEQYF | TGTGCCAGCAGCACCAAAGCCTACGAGCAGTACTTC
TRBJ2-7 | . | TRBV18 | . | 13 | CASSTTGLVEQYF | TGTGCCAGCTCAACTACTGGGTTAGTCGAGCAGTACTTC
TRBJ2-2 | . | TRBV6-5 | few | 14 | CASSYSTNTGELFF | TGTGCCAGCAGTTACTCGACGAACACCGGGGAGCTGTTTTTT
TRBJ2-7 | . | TRBV3-1 | many | 13 | CASSLTLGYEQYF | TGTGCCAGCAGCCTAACGCTAGGGTACGAGCAGTACTTC
TRBJ1-1 | TRBD1 | TRBV6-4 | . | 16 | CASSQDRGRLSTEAFF | TGTGCCAGCAGCCAGGACAGGGGGCGGCTGAGCACTGAAGCTTTCTTT
TRBJ2-1 | TRBD2 | TRBV11-1 | . | 14 | CASALAGSINEQFF | TGTGCCAGCGCCCTAGCGGGAAGTATCAATGAGCAGTTCTTC
TRBJ2-2 | . | TRBV7-9 | many | 16 | CASSLNLGANTGELFF | TGTGCCAGCAGCTTAAATCTAGGGGCCAACACCGGGGAGCTGTTTTTT
TRBJ1-1 | TRBD1 | TRBV3-1 | . | 16 | CASSPHPGQQNTEAFF | TGTGCCAGCAGTCCACACCCGGGACAGCAAAACACTGAAGCTTTCTTT
TRBJ2-3 | . | TRBV24-1 | . | 14 | CATMGFGGTDTQYF | TGTGCCACCATGGGCTTCGGGGGAACAGATACGCAGTATTTT
TRBJ2-3 | TRBD2 | TRBV24-1 | few | 17 | CATSDAGTSGVTDTQYF | TGTGCCACCAGTGATGCCGGGACTAGCGGGGTGACGGATACGCAGTATTTT
TRBJ2-1 | TRBD2 | TRBV20-1 | few | 18 | CSASGGLAADDPYNEQFF | TGCAGTGCTAGCGGGGGACTAGCGGCGGATGACCCCTACAATGAGCAGTTCTTC
TRBJ2-5 | . | TRBV5-1 | many | 11 | CASSWGETQYF | TGCGCCAGCAGTTGGGGTGAGACCCAGTACTTC